This is a list of T cell receptor beta chains from one sample in a study of early T cells in non-severe SARS-CoV-2 infection. TCRdb ran MiXCR on the 5' RACE reads and lists one entry per CDR3 protein. The table shows fewer than 55,000 distinct CDR3 sequences, with around 4.1% occurring only once. The sequenced material came from whole blood. These receptors all stem from an adult who was a healthcare worker with PCR-confirmed SARS-CoV-2 infection or an uninfected control (not recorded which). The CDR3 runs from the conserved cysteine through the conserved F or W. Each record gives: clone size, D gene, V gene, J gene, CDR3 protein, CDR3 DNA. A D gene is named only where the DNA matches it firmly. Size is stated for part of the rows, as once, few or many counts, or as a class when the clone is expanded.

>-|-|TRBV29-1|TRBJ2-1
CSVPTVHNPREQFF
TGCAGCGTCCCTACAGTACACAACCCCCGGGAGCAGTTCTTC
>many|-|TRBV20-1|TRBJ2-4
CSASPDRNHKNIQYF
TGCAGTGCTAGCCCCGACAGGAATCATAAAAACATTCAGTACTTC
>many|-|TRBV11-2|TRBJ2-4
CASSSPLLVNIQYF
TGTGCCAGCAGCTCCCCCCTTCTCGTAAACATTCAGTACTTC
>many|TRBD2|TRBV7-9|TRBJ2-7
CASSGTSLEQYF
TGTGCCAGCAGTGGGACTAGCTTGGAGCAGTACTTC
>many|-|TRBV11-2|TRBJ1-1
CASSSQWNTEAFF
TGTGCCAGCAGCTCCCAATGGAACACTGAAGCTTTCTTT
>-|-|TRBV11-2|TRBJ2-7
CASSLGVSYELYF
TGTGCCAGCAGCTTAGGGGTGAGCTACGAGCTGTACTTC
>many|-|TRBV27|TRBJ1-2
CASSLSAGYGYTF
TGTGCCAGCAGTTTATCGGCAGGTTATGGCTACACCTTC
>many|-|TRBV7-9|TRBJ2-1
CASSLGYGSYNEQFF
TGTGCCAGCAGCTTAGGGTACGGCTCCTACAATGAGCAGTTCTTC
>many|TRBD1|TRBV5-1|TRBJ2-1
CASSDRGLPLNEQFF
TGCGCCAGCAGCGACAGGGGTCTTCCCTTGAATGAGCAGTTCTTC
>many|-|TRBV20-1|TRBJ2-3
CSARLGGADTQYF
TGCAGTGCCAGATTGGGGGGCGCAGATACGCAGTATTTT
>many|TRBD1|TRBV19|TRBJ1-5
CASSTRTGALDQPQHF
TGTGCCAGTAGTACAAGGACAGGGGCGCTGGATCAGCCCCAGCATTTT
>few|-|TRBV28|TRBJ1-2
CASSLTRDYGYTF
TGTGCCAGCAGTTTAACCAGGGACTATGGCTACACCTTC
>many|-|TRBV5-4|TRBJ2-1
CASSASSRGVSYNEQFF
TGTGCCAGCAGCGCCAGTTCTCGCGGGGTCTCCTACAATGAGCAGTTCTTC
>many|TRBD2|TRBV12-3/TRBV12-4|TRBJ2-5
CASSFGGLAGAGETQYF
TGTGCCAGCAGTTTCGGGGGACTAGCGGGAGCAGGAGAGACCCAGTACTTC
>many|TRBD2|TRBV2|TRBJ2-1
CASNELGLAGFNEQFF
TGTGCCAGCAACGAACTGGGACTAGCGGGTTTCAATGAGCAGTTCTTC
>-|-|TRBV6-6|TRBJ2-3
CASSYSDGTAQYF
TGTGCCAGCAGTTACTCGGACGGGACGGCGCAGTATTTT
>many|-|TRBV12-3/TRBV12-4|TRBJ1-5
CASSPQLGGSQPQHF
TGTGCCAGCAGCCCTCAGTTGGGGGGGAGTCAGCCCCAGCATTTT
>few|TRBD2|TRBV5-1|TRBJ2-1
CASSFSGRAYNEQFF
TGCGCCAGCAGCTTCAGCGGGAGGGCTTACAATGAGCAGTTCTTC
>-|-|TRBV9|TRBJ2-7
CASSAQASGRLSEQYF
TGTGCCAGCAGCGCCCAAGCTTCGGGGCGCCTCTCCGAGCAGTACTTC
>-|TRBD2|TRBV6-4|TRBJ2-3
CASSELAGSTDTQYF
TGTGCCAGCAGTGAACTAGCGGGAAGCACAGATACGCAGTATTTT
>many|-|TRBV9|TRBJ1-4
CASSVADGQREKLFF
TGTGCCAGCAGCGTCGCGGACGGTCAGCGAGAAAAACTGTTTTTT
>many|TRBD2|TRBV3-1|TRBJ2-1
CASSREALAGGYNEQFF
TGTGCCAGCAGCCGTGAAGCACTAGCGGGGGGTTACAATGAGCAGTTCTTC
>many|-|TRBV6-1|TRBJ1-1
CASKRFTNTEAFF
TGTGCCAGCAAGCGGTTTACGAACACTGAAGCTTTCTTT
>many|-|TRBV7-9|TRBJ1-1
CASSLLTAATEAFF
TGTGCCAGCAGCTTGCTAACAGCCGCTACTGAAGCTTTCTTT
>many|-|TRBV25-1|TRBJ2-3
CASLASTDTQYF
TGTGCCAGTTTAGCTAGCACAGATACGCAGTATTTT
>many|-|TRBV9|TRBJ1-5
CASTLGLGPGQPQHF
TGTGCCAGCACTCTAGGGCTGGGCCCCGGGCAGCCCCAGCATTTT
>-|TRBD1|TRBV12-3/TRBV12-4|TRBJ2-1
CASSPRTGWNEQFF
TGTGCCAGCAGTCCTCGGACAGGGTGGAATGAGCAGTTCTTC
>many|TRBD1|TRBV2|TRBJ2-1
CASRGTGYDNEQFF
TGTGCCAGCAGGGGGACAGGATATGACAATGAGCAGTTCTTC
>many|TRBD1|TRBV11-2|TRBJ2-4
CASSLQGFKNIQYF
TGTGCCAGCAGCCTACAGGGGTTCAAAAACATTCAGTACTTC
>-|-|TRBV21-1|TRBJ1-5
CASHRGLVNQPQHF
TGTGCCAGCCACAGGGGGCTTGTCAATCAGCCCCAGCATTTT
>many|TRBD2|TRBV12-5|TRBJ2-7
CASGPPSSGGTYEQYF
TGTGCTAGTGGTCCGCCCTCGTCGGGGGGGACCTACGAGCAGTACTTC
>many|TRBD1|TRBV18|TRBJ1-3
CASSPTGQGVGGNTIYF
TGTGCCAGCTCACCCACGGGACAGGGAGTCGGTGGAAACACCATATATTTT
>many|TRBD1|TRBV7-3|TRBJ2-1
CASSFRDSGNEQFF
TGTGCCAGCAGCTTTCGGGACAGTGGCAATGAGCAGTTCTTC
>many|-|TRBV21-1|TRBJ2-3
CKEEGSRSSTDTQYF
TGTAAGGAGGAGGGGTCTAGATCTAGCACAGATACGCAGTATTTT
>many|-|TRBV10-2|TRBJ2-7
CASSEAQFYEQYF
TGCGCCAGCAGTGAGGCCCAATTCTACGAGCAGTACTTC
>many|TRBD1|TRBV29-1|TRBJ2-7
CSVFRDRRGEQYF
TGCAGCGTTTTCCGGGACAGACGTGGAGAGCAGTACTTC
>many|TRBD2|TRBV28|TRBJ2-3
CASSSPGLTDTQYF
TGTGCCAGCAGTTCTCCGGGACTAACAGATACGCAGTATTTT
>many|-|TRBV5-1|TRBJ2-1
CASSSTSSGRGDEQFF
TGCGCCAGCAGCTCAACTAGCAGTGGTAGGGGAGATGAGCAGTTCTTC
>many|-|TRBV2|TRBJ2-5
CASTRVGETQYF
TGTGCCAGCACCAGGGTGGGAGAGACCCAGTACTTC
>many|-|TRBV2|TRBJ2-7
CASRQLSYEQYF
TGTGCCAGCAGACAGCTCTCCTACGAGCAGTACTTC
>few|-|TRBV5-1|TRBJ1-2
CASSLEQQYGYTF
TGCGCCAGCAGCTTGGAACAGCAATATGGCTACACCTTC
>-|-|TRBV5-6|TRBJ2-6
CASSLRIGSGANVLTF
TGTGCCAGCAGCTTGCGCATAGGCTCTGGGGCCAACGTCCTGACTTTC
>many|TRBD2|TRBV9|TRBJ2-3
CASSVDGRAGDTQYF
TGTGCCAGCAGCGTAGATGGGAGGGCCGGAGATACGCAGTATTTT
>many|-|TRBV6-2/TRBV6-3|TRBJ1-1
CASSYLQGDTEAFF
TGTGCCAGCAGTTACTTACAGGGAGACACTGAAGCTTTCTTT
>many|TRBD1|TRBV18|TRBJ2-7
CASSPRRGQGVSYEQYF
TGTGCCAGCTCACCGAGAAGGGGACAGGGGGTCTCCTACGAGCAGTACTTC
>few|-|TRBV6-2/TRBV6-3|TRBJ1-2
CASTSTGRLPPDGYTF
TGTGCCAGCACTTCAACGGGGAGACTGCCGCCCGATGGCTACACCTTC
>few|-|TRBV6-1|TRBJ1-5
CASSVRGEGQPQHF
TGTGCCAGCAGTGTACGTGGGGAGGGACAGCCCCAGCATTTT
>many|-|TRBV5-1|TRBJ2-3
CASSSTDGNTQYF
TGCGCCAGCAGCTCTACAGACGGGAATACGCAGTATTTT
>many|TRBD2|TRBV29-1|TRBJ2-1
CSVHTLAGGSYNEQFF
TGCAGCGTCCATACACTAGCGGGAGGATCCTACAATGAGCAGTTCTTC
>few|-|TRBV29-1|TRBJ2-5
CSVDGGSETQYF
TGCAGCGTGGATGGGGGAAGCGAGACCCAGTACTTC
>many|TRBD1|TRBV6-5|TRBJ1-5
CASSSGQAGNQPQHF
TGTGCCAGCAGTTCCGGACAGGCGGGCAATCAGCCCCAGCATTTT
>many|-|TRBV7-9|TRBJ2-1
CASSLAEGSYNEQFF
TGTGCCAGCAGCTTAGCGGAGGGGAGTTACAATGAGCAGTTCTTC
>-|-|TRBV12-3/TRBV12-4|TRBJ1-3
CASRRRGTSSGNTIYF
TGTGCCAGCAGGAGACGCGGGACTTCCTCTGGAAACACCATATATTTT
>many|-|TRBV6-1|TRBJ1-5
CASRTLGLDQPQHF
TGTGCCAGCAGGACCTTGGGGCTTGATCAGCCCCAGCATTTT
>few|TRBD2|TRBV20-1|TRBJ2-1
CSASARLARKTNEQFF
TGCAGTGCTAGCGCTAGACTAGCTAGAAAGACGAATGAGCAGTTCTTC
>few|TRBD1|TRBV19|TRBJ2-3
CASSNTGAADTQYF
TGTGCCAGTAGTAACACAGGGGCGGCAGATACGCAGTATTTT
>many|TRBD2|TRBV29-1|TRBJ2-1
CSVGRTSGGNHEQFF
TGCAGCGTTGGGAGGACTAGCGGGGGCAACCATGAGCAGTTCTTC
>many|-|TRBV18|TRBJ2-1
CASSQYAGTVEQFF
TGTGCCAGCTCACAGTACGCCGGGACCGTTGAGCAGTTCTTC
>many|TRBD2|TRBV19|TRBJ2-1
CASSLGLAGEQFF
TGTGCCAGTAGTCTCGGACTAGCGGGAGAGCAGTTCTTC
>few|TRBD1|TRBV7-3|TRBJ1-2
CASSPKAGTGRGYTF
TGTGCCAGCAGCCCCAAAGCCGGGACAGGGAGAGGCTACACCTTC